This is a list of T cell receptor beta chains from one sample in a study of cytomegalovirus exposure and HLA in healthy donors. Clones were read by immunoSEQ multiplex PCR, and TCRdb kept only the in-frame ones, dropping some. The sample has about 160,000 clones, about three quarters seen once. Input material: PBMCs. The receptors were gathered from a woman aged 25 to 39 in good health and CMV-seronegative. CDR3s include the opening cysteine and the closing phenylalanine or tryptophan. Each record gives: D gene, J gene, clone size, V gene, CDR3 protein, CDR3 DNA. The D gene is left open where the match is weak. Not every row has a clone size; where given, it reads once, few, many or a size class.

D: TRBD1; J: TRBJ2-5; size: .; V: TRBV7-9; CDR3: CSSSSADRGLRETQYF; DNA: TGTTCCAGCAGCTCGGCCGACAGGGGGCTTAGGGAGACCCAGTACTTC
D: .; J: TRBJ2-7; size: .; V: TRBV7-9; CDR3: CASSLVGSSYEQYF; DNA: TGTGCCAGCAGCTTAGTAGGGAGCTCCTACGAGCAGTACTTC
D: .; J: TRBJ2-3; size: few; V: TRBV5-6; CDR3: CASSTQRKLTDTQYF; DNA: TGTGCCAGCAGTACGCAGCGGAAACTCACAGATACGCAGTATTTT
D: .; J: TRBJ2-1; size: .; V: TRBV19; CDR3: CASRGGGIYNEQFF; DNA: TGTGCCAGTAGAGGTGGGGGGATTTACAATGAGCAGTTCTTC
D: .; J: TRBJ2-4; size: .; V: TRBV12-1; CDR3: CASSPPGRGKNIQYF; DNA: TGTGCCAGCAGCCCCCCAGGCAGAGGGAAAAACATTCAGTACTTC
D: TRBD1; J: TRBJ2-2; size: .; V: TRBV10-3; CDR3: CAIGDRGSTGELFF; DNA: TGTGCCATCGGAGACAGGGGTAGCACCGGGGAGCTGTTTTTT
D: TRBD1; J: TRBJ2-7; size: .; V: TRBV6-1; CDR3: CATDRGRDYEQYF; DNA: TGTGCCACTGACAGGGGGCGCGATTACGAGCAGTACTTC
D: TRBD1; J: TRBJ2-5; size: .; V: TRBV28; CDR3: CATRTGGGETQYF; DNA: TGTGCCACCCGGACAGGGGGTGGGGAGACCCAGTACTTC
D: .; J: TRBJ2-7; size: .; V: TRBV6-5; CDR3: CASSYGQSSYEQYF; DNA: TGTGCCAGCAGTTACGGACAGAGCTCCTACGAGCAGTACTTC
D: TRBD2; J: TRBJ2-3; size: .; V: TRBV7-9; CDR3: CASSLASGVTDTQYF; DNA: TGTGCCAGCAGCTTAGCTAGCGGGGTCACAGATACGCAGTATTTT
D: TRBD2; J: TRBJ2-7; size: .; V: TRBV11-2; CDR3: CASSRGGAYEQYF; DNA: TGTGCCAGCAGCCGCGGGGGGGCCTACGAGCAGTACTTC
D: .; J: TRBJ1-1; size: .; V: TRBV5-4; CDR3: CASSLDQGNTEAFF; DNA: TGTGCCAGCAGCTTGGATCAGGGGAACACTGAAGCTTTCTTT
D: .; J: TRBJ2-7; size: .; V: TRBV7-6; CDR3: CASSLAPGVPSEQYF; DNA: TGTGCCAGCAGCTTAGCCCCGGGAGTCCCCAGCGAGCAGTACTTC
D: TRBD2; J: TRBJ2-1; size: .; V: TRBV27; CDR3: CASSFGTSAGEQFF; DNA: TGTGCCAGCAGTTTTGGGACTAGCGCGGGTGAGCAGTTCTTC
D: .; J: TRBJ2-6; size: .; V: TRBV5-1; CDR3: CASSSPTGTGANVLTF; DNA: TGCGCCAGCAGCTCCCCCACAGGGACTGGGGCCAACGTCCTGACTTTC
D: TRBD2; J: TRBJ2-7; size: .; V: TRBV5-1; CDR3: CASSLAGVAGVQSDEQYF; DNA: TGCGCCAGCAGCTTGGCCGGGGTAGCGGGGGTACAAAGCGACGAGCAGTACTTC
D: TRBD1; J: TRBJ2-1; size: .; V: TRBV29-1; CDR3: CSVVYRSRGTGYNEQFF; DNA: TGCAGCGTTGTCTACAGGAGCCGAGGGACAGGGTACAATGAGCAGTTCTTC
D: .; J: TRBJ2-7; size: once; V: TRBV4-3; CDR3: CASSQEEGTYEQYF; DNA: TGCGCCAGCAGCCAAGAAGAGGGTACCTACGAGCAGTACTTC
D: TRBD1; J: TRBJ2-7; size: .; V: TRBV5-1; CDR3: CASSSGTGGYEQYF; DNA: TGCGCCAGCAGCTCCGGGACAGGGGGGTACGAGCAGTACTTC
D: TRBD1; J: TRBJ1-1; size: .; V: TRBV29-1; CDR3: CSVGGTGVWYTEAFF; DNA: TGCAGCGTTGGCGGGACAGGAGTTTGGTACACTGAAGCTTTCTTT
D: .; J: TRBJ2-1; size: .; V: TRBV9; CDR3: CASSVQPSVYNEQFF; DNA: TGTGCCAGCAGCGTGCAGCCTAGCGTCTACAATGAGCAGTTCTTC
D: TRBD1; J: TRBJ2-1; size: .; V: TRBV28; CDR3: CASSALPGQPGREQFF; DNA: TGTGCCAGCAGTGCGCTTCCGGGACAGCCTGGCAGGGAGCAGTTCTTC
D: .; J: TRBJ2-5; size: .; V: TRBV29-1; CDR3: CSGVGGVQETQYF; DNA: TGCAGCGGGGTAGGGGGGGTCCAAGAGACCCAGTACTTC
D: TRBD1; J: TRBJ1-4; size: once; V: TRBV7-8; CDR3: CASSLGQGSATNEKLFF; DNA: TGTGCCAGCAGCTTAGGACAGGGCTCTGCAACTAATGAAAAACTGTTTTTT
D: TRBD2; J: TRBJ2-1; size: .; V: TRBV7-9; CDR3: CASSLGSLAGWFF; DNA: TGTGCCAGCAGCTTAGGCTCATTAGCGGGGTGGTTCTTC
D: TRBD1; J: TRBJ1-2; size: .; V: TRBV10-1; CDR3: CASSDRDREFAGYTF; DNA: TGCGCCAGCAGTGACCGGGACAGGGAATTTGCTGGCTACACCTTC
D: .; J: TRBJ1-3; size: few; V: TRBV7-3; CDR3: CASSLTGTISSGNTIYF; DNA: TGTGCCAGCAGCCTAACCGGGACAATAAGCTCTGGAAACACCATATATTTT
D: TRBD2; J: TRBJ2-1; size: .; V: TRBV29-1; CDR3: CSVEGWGGRGDEQFF; DNA: TGCAGCGTTGAAGGTTGGGGCGGGAGAGGGGATGAGCAGTTCTTC
D: TRBD1; J: TRBJ2-7; size: .; V: TRBV6-6; CDR3: CASRRTGGLSYEQYF; DNA: TGTGCCAGCAGAAGGACAGGGGGCCTCTCCTACGAGCAGTACTTC
D: .; J: TRBJ2-5; size: .; V: TRBV28; CDR3: CASSLYEPKETQYF; DNA: TGTGCCAGCAGTTTATACGAGCCTAAAGAGACCCAGTACTTC
D: .; J: TRBJ2-1; size: few; V: TRBV5-1; CDR3: CASIPGDASNEQFF; DNA: TGCGCCAGCATCCCAGGGGATGCCTCGAATGAGCAGTTCTTC
D: TRBD2; J: TRBJ2-7; size: .; V: TRBV29-1; CDR3: CSVAASGSYEQYF; DNA: TGCAGCGTTGCTGCTAGCGGGAGCTACGAGCAGTACTTC
D: TRBD1; J: TRBJ1-2; size: .; V: TRBV7-9; CDR3: CASSSPGTGSYGYTF; DNA: TGTGCCAGCAGCTCCCCCGGGACAGGGTCCTATGGCTACACCTTC
D: .; J: TRBJ2-7; size: .; V: TRBV30; CDR3: CAWSGRKNEQYF; DNA: TGTGCCTGGAGTGGGAGAAAGAACGAGCAGTACTTC
D: .; J: TRBJ2-2; size: .; V: TRBV5-1; CDR3: CASSVEPYFAGNTGELFF; DNA: TGCGCCAGCAGCGTTGAACCGTATTTCGCCGGGAACACCGGGGAGCTGTTTTTT
D: .; J: TRBJ1-6; size: .; V: TRBV6-5; CDR3: CASSYSLRGYGSPLHF; DNA: TGTGCCAGCAGTTACTCATTAAGAGGGTACGGCTCACCCCTCCACTTT
D: .; J: TRBJ1-4; size: .; V: TRBV15; CDR3: CATSIRQANEKLLF; DNA: TGTGCCACCAGCATCCGACAGGCTAATGAAAAACTGCTTTTT
D: TRBD1; J: TRBJ1-6; size: .; V: TRBV18; CDR3: CASSPSTGSHSPLHF; DNA: TGTGCCAGCTCACCCTCGACAGGGTCCCATTCACCCCTCCACTTT
D: TRBD1; J: TRBJ1-3; size: .; V: TRBV4-1; CDR3: CASSRGRDREDTIYF; DNA: TGCGCCAGCAGCCGCGGGCGGGACAGGGAGGACACCATATATTTT